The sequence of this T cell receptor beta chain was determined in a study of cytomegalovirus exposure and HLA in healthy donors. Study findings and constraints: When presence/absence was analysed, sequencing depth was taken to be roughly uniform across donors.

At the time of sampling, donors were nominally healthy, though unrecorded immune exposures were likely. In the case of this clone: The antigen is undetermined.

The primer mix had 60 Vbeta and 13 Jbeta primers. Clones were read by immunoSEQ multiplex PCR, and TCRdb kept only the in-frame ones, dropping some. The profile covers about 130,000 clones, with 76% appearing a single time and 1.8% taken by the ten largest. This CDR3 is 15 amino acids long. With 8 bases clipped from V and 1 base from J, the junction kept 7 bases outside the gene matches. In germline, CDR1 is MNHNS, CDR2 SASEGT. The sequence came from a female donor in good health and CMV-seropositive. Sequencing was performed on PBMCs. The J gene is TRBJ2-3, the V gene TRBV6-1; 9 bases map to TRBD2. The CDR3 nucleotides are TGTGCCAGCGGATGGTCTAGCGGGGGCACAGATACGCAGTATTTT. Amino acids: CASGWSSGGTDTQYF.